This passage covers 16 T cell receptor beta chains from one sample sequenced in a study of T cell changes during pregnancy in multiple sclerosis. Here immunoSEQ multiplex PCR was the method, and the copy in TCRdb shows in-frame clones only, minus some. The top ten clones hold approximately 0.88% of a sample with tens of thousands of clones, around 89% of them seen once. The sample here was peripheral blood, taken in the first trimester of pregnancy. The receptors come from a female donor in good health, enrolled as a control in a pregnancy study.

This chain links TRBV2 with TRBJ1-4; D gene uncertain. Germline V gene data show CDR1 as SNHLY and CDR2 as FYNNEI. This CDR3 has 14 residues. Between the trimmed V and J ends, which lost 8 bases and 0 bases, there was a span of 10 bases. The chain's CDR3 is CASVVTATNEKLFF. The CDR3 DNA reads as TGTGCCAGCGTCGTAACAGCAACTAATGAAAAACTGTTTTTT.

This chain connects TRBV5-6 to TRBJ1-1; 10 bases are a match to TRBD1. The CDR3 covers 15 residues. Germline CDR1 reads SGHDT; CDR2 reads YYEEEE. Germline trimming cut 6 bases from V and 10 bases from J; bases unmatched to any gene: 15. In DNA, the CDR3 is TGTGCCAGCACCCGACAGGGGGCGAAGAGTTTGGCAGCTTTCTTT. It is translated as CASTRQGAKSLAAFF.

The chain employs TRBV5-1 and TRBJ2-3; D uncertain. The CDR3 is made up of 14 amino acids. Deletions cut 4 bases from V and 1 base from J, with 10 bases between. Per germline, CDR1 SGHRS and CDR2 YFSETQ. This chain's CDR3 is CASSPDKGTDTQYF. The CDR3 nucleotides are TGCGCCAGCAGCCCCGACAAAGGCACAGATACGCAGTATTTT. Together with reference TRBV5-1 and TRBJ2-3, the CDR3 gives the full variable domain: KAGVTQTPRYLIKTRGQQVTLSCSPISGHRSVSWYQQTPGQGLQFLFEYFSETQRNKGNFPGRFSGRQFSNSRSEMNVSTLELGDSALYLCASSPDKGTDTQYFGPGTRLTVL.

The chain links TRBV4-3 to TRBJ1-5; D possibly corresponds to TRBD1 (6 bases). V lost 6 bases and J 0 bases, leaving 21 bases between the germline ends. The germline CDR1 and CDR2 sequences are LGHNA and YSLEER. The CDR3 consists of 18 residues. In DNA form, the CDR3 reads TGCGCCAGCAGTATAACAAGACAGGACCCCCATAGCAATCAGCCCCAGCATTTT. Translating it yields CASSITRQDPHSNQPQHF.

The DNA for the CDR3 is TGTGCCAGCAGTGAAACAGGGTCCGGGGAGCTGTTTTTT. Its translation is CASSETGSGELFF. The chain carries TRBV6-4 and TRBJ2-2, with a possible D match to TRBD1 (6 bases). The V end was cut by 3 bases, the J end by 6 bases, with 8 bases between. The CDR3 has 13 residues. Per the germline V gene, CDR1 is MRHNA and CDR2 is SNTAGT.

The rearrangement joins TRBV4-3 to TRBJ1-6; D is undetermined. Germline V gives CDR1 LGHNA, CDR2 YSLEER. The CDR3 has 17 residues. V gave up 6 bases and J gave up 0 bases, with 15 bases separating them. CDR3 nucleotide sequence: TGCGCCAGCAGTCAAATAACGGGGAGCTCCTATAATTCACCCCTCCACTTT. It specifies CASSQITGSSYNSPLHF.

This clone has a handful of counts. The CDR3 sequence: CASSQLTSSRNNEQFF. CDR3 nucleotide sequence: TGCGCCAGCAGCCAATTGACTAGCTCTCGAAACAATGAGCAGTTCTTC. This chain connects TRBV4-3 to TRBJ2-1; 7 nucleotides line up with TRBD2. Trimming cost V 2 bases and J 5 bases; bases outside gene matches: 9. This CDR3 spans 16 amino acids. The germline V gene has CDR1 LGHNA and CDR2 YSLEER.

V gene TRBV5-6 combines with J gene TRBJ1-1; 8 bases are shared with TRBD1. CDR1 and CDR2 (germline): SGHDT, YYEEEE. The CDR3 contains 17 residues. Trimming took 5 bases from V and 4 from J; bases not matched to a gene: 16. The CDR3 reads CASSTKDRVVWGTEAFF. The DNA of the CDR3 is TGTGCCAGCAGTACTAAGGACAGGGTCGTATGGGGCACTGAAGCTTTCTTT.

The rearrangement joins TRBV18 to TRBJ1-3; 7 bases are a match to TRBD1. CDR1 KGHSH and CDR2 LQKENI come from the germline V gene. J gave up 0 bases and V 8 bases, and 7 bases lay outside the gene matches. The CDR3 covers 15 residues. Written as DNA, the CDR3 is TGTGCCAGCCTCCGGGACAGCAACTCTGGAAACACCATATATTTT. It is translated as CASLRDSNSGNTIYF.

The CDR3 protein is CASSRQTQETQYF. CDR3 bases: TGTGCCAGCAGTAGACAAACCCAAGAGACCCAGTACTTC. The chain is built from TRBV2 and TRBJ2-5; D gene ambiguous. The CDR3 extends over 13 amino acids. The germline gives CDR1 SNHLY, CDR2 FYNNEI. Trimming took 5 bases from V and 1 from J, leaving 8 bases between them.

The rearrangement joins TRBV9 to TRBJ2-7, with 11 nucleotides matching TRBD2. J was trimmed by 3 bases and V by 0 bases; bases with no gene match: 5. CDR3 length equals 16 residues. Germline V lookup: CDR1 SGDLS, CDR2 YYNGEE. The CDR3 is CASSVEVAGGLYEQYF. The CDR3 DNA reads as TGTGCCAGCAGCGTAGAGGTAGCGGGAGGGCTCTACGAGCAGTACTTC.

The chain couples TRBV19 to TRBJ2-1, with D possibly TRBD2 on 5 matching bases. V was trimmed by 3 bases and J by 10 bases, leaving 10 bases between them. Germline V gene data show CDR1 as LNHDA and CDR2 as SQIVND (reference sequence). CDR3 length: 12 residues. CDR3 sequence: CASSIFGGEQFF. CDR3 nucleotide sequence: TGTGCCAGTAGTATCTTCGGCGGGGAGCAGTTCTTC.

The V and J genes are TRBV2 and TRBJ2-7; TRBD2 might be the D (6 bases). This CDR3 spans 12 amino acids. Trimming took 11 bases from V and 0 from J, leaving 11 bases between them. Germline loops: CDR1 SNHLY, CDR2 FYNNEI. CDR3 region: CACLADSYEQYF. For the CDR3, the DNA is TGTGCCTGTTTAGCGGACTCCTACGAGCAGTACTTC. Based on the CDR3 plus reference TRBV2 and TRBJ2-7, the full variable domain is EPEVTQTPSHQVTQMGQEVILRCVPISNHLYFYWYRQILGQKVEFLVSFYNNEISEKSEIFDDQFSVERPDGSNFTLKIRSTKLEDSAMYFCACLADSYEQYFGPGTRLTVT.

This CDR3 reads CASSTGTSSYEQYF. The CDR3 DNA sequence: TGTGCCAGCAGCACCGGGACTAGCTCCTACGAGCAGTACTTC. This chain links TRBV9 with TRBJ2-7, with 8 nucleotides matching TRBD2. This CDR3 has 14 amino acids. In germline, CDR1 is SGDLS, CDR2 YYNGEE. The ends lost 4 bases at V and 0 bases at J; junction bases unmatched: 3.

The rearrangement joins TRBV28 to TRBJ2-1, with D possibly TRBD1 on 6 matching bases. This CDR3 spans 13 amino acids. The V and J ends lost 9 bases and 8 bases respectively, with 17 bases between them. Germline V gene sequence: CDR1 MDHEN, CDR2 SYDVKM. CDR3 sequence reads: CASLTSDRYEQFF. As DNA, the CDR3 is TGTGCCAGTCTTACGTCAGACAGGTATGAGCAGTTCTTC. The whole variable domain, filled in from reference TRBV28 and TRBJ2-1, reads DVKVTQSSRYLVKRTGEKVFLECVQDMDHENMFWYRQDPGLGLRLIYFSYDVKMKEKGDIPEGYSVSREKKERFSLILESASTNQTSMYLCASLTSDRYEQFFGPGTRLTVL.

The chain links TRBV18 to TRBJ1-3; D is unresolved. Trimming left V 5 bases short and J 7 bases short, with 9 bases between. The germline V gene encodes CDR1 KGHSH and CDR2 LQKENI. The CDR3 covers 12 residues. The CDR3 reads CASSARRNTIYF. In nucleotides, the CDR3 is TGTGCCAGCTCAGCGCGCAGGAACACCATATATTTT.